What follows are 5 T cell receptor beta chains derived from one specimen sequenced in a study of OX40 agonist ivuxolimab in advanced cancers. Libraries were prepared by immunoSEQ multiplex PCR; TCRdb keeps only in-frame clonotypes and omits some of them. The table has roughly 29,000 clones, 90% seen once; the top ten hold approximately 22%. Sample: CD4+ or CD8+ T cells sorted from blood, taken in a trial of the OX40 agonist ivuxolimab. The source of these receptors is an adult with an advanced solid tumor such as melanoma, head and neck, liver or kidney cancer.

V is TRBV29-1 and J is TRBJ1-2; D remains ambiguous. The CDR3 consists of 13 residues. The ends were cut back, 0 bases at V and 4 bases at J, with 9 bases in the middle. Germline CDR1 SQVTM, CDR2 ANQGSEA. CDR3 sequence: CSVEEHRSYGYTF. CDR3 DNA: TGCAGCGTTGAAGAGCACCGGAGCTATGGCTACACCTTC.

The chain links TRBV7-8 to TRBJ2-5, with a possible D match to TRBD1 (5 bases). CDR1 SGHVS and CDR2 FQNEAQ come from the germline V gene. The CDR3 has 14 residues. Trimming pared 5 bases from V and 11 bases from J, leaving 21 bases between. Written as DNA, the CDR3 is TGTGCCAGCAGCGGTATCCGTCAGGGCCCCCCACAGTACTTC. Its translation is CASSGIRQGPPQYF.

This clone was seen once. Additional DNA sequences in this sample encode the identical CDR3. The V and J genes are TRBV5-1 and TRBJ2-3, with 9 bases that match TRBD1. V shed 3 bases and J 3 bases; nucleotides not matched to a gene: 11. In germline, CDR1 is SGHRS, CDR2 YFSETQ. This CDR3 has 17 amino acids. CDR3 coding DNA: TGCGCCAGCAGCTGGAGCGGTACCGGGACAGGGACAGATACGCAGTATTTT. Protein: CASSWSGTGTGTDTQYF.

The chain carries TRBV4-1 and TRBJ2-7, with D possibly matching TRBD2 (6 bases). Germline CDR1 and CDR2: MGHRA and YSYEKL. V lost 0 bases to trimming and J lost 0 bases, with 6 bases between them. The CDR3 sequence is 14 residues long. This CDR3 is CASSQERGSYEQYF. In nucleotides, the CDR3 is TGCGCCAGCAGCCAAGAGCGGGGCTCCTACGAGCAGTACTTC.

The chain recombines TRBV19 with TRBJ1-5; the match to TRBD1 covers 9 bases. Germline V CDR1 and CDR2: LNHDA, SQIVND (reference sequence). V was clipped by 3 bases and J by 5 bases; unmatched bases: 8. The CDR3 extends over 16 amino acids. The CDR3 region has the DNA TGTGCCAGTAGTATTTGGGACAGGGTTCTCGATCAGCCCCAGCATTTT. It is translated as CASSIWDRVLDQPQHF.